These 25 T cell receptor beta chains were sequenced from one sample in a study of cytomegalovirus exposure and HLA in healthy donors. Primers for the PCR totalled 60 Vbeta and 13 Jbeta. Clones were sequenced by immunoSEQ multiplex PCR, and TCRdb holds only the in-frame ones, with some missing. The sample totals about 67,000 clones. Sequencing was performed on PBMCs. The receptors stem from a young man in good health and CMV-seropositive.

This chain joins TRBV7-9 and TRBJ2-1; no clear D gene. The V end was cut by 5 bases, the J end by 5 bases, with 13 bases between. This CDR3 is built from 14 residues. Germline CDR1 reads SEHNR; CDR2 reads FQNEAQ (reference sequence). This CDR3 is CASSQLGLDNEQFF. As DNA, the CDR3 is TGTGCCAGCAGCCAGCTTGGCCTAGACAATGAGCAGTTCTTC.

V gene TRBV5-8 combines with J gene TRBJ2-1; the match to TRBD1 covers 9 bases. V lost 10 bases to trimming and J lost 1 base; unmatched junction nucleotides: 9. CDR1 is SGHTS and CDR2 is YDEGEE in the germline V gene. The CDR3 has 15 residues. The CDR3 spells CAGREGTGSYNEQFF. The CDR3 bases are TGTGCCGGAAGAGAGGGGACAGGGTCCTACAATGAGCAGTTCTTC.

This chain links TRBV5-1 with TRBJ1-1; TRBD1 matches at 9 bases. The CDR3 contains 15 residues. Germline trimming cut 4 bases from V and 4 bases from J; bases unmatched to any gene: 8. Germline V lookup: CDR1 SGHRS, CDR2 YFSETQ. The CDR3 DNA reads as TGCGCCAGCAGCATCCGGGACAGGGATGGCACTGAAGCTTTCTTT. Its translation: CASSIRDRDGTEAFF. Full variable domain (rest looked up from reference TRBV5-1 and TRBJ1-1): KAGVTQTPRYLIKTRGQQVTLSCSPISGHRSVSWYQQTPGQGLQFLFEYFSETQRNKGNFPGRFSGRQFSNSRSEMNVSTLELGDSALYLCASSIRDRDGTEAFFGQGTRLTVV.

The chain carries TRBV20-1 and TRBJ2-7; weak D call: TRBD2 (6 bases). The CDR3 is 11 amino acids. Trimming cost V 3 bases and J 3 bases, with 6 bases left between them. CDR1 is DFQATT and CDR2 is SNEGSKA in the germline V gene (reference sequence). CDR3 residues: CSARTSYEQYF. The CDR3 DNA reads TGCAGTGCTAGGACTAGCTACGAGCAGTACTTC.

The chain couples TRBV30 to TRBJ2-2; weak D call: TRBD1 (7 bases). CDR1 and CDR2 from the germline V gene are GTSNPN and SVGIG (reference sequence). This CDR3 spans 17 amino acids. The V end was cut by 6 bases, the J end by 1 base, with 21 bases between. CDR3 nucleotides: TGTGCCTGTCAAGATAGCGGACAGGCTGTGAACACCGGGGAGCTGTTTTTT. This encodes CACQDSGQAVNTGELFF.

Here the CDR3 reads CASSVEGDVNEKLFF. CDR3 sequence (DNA): TGTGCCAGCAGCGTAGAGGGGGATGTTAATGAAAAACTGTTTTTT. The chain combines TRBV9 with TRBJ1-4; the D gene is possibly TRBD1 (6 bases). Germline loops: CDR1 SGDLS, CDR2 YYNGEE. V gave up 0 bases and J gave up 4 bases, with 10 bases separating them. The CDR3 has 15 residues.

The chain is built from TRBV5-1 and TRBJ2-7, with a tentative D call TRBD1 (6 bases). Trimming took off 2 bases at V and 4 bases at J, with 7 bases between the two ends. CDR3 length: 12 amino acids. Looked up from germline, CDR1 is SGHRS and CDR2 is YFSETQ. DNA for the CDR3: TGCGCCAGCAGCTTCAGGGGTTACGAGCAGTACTTC. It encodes CASSFRGYEQYF.

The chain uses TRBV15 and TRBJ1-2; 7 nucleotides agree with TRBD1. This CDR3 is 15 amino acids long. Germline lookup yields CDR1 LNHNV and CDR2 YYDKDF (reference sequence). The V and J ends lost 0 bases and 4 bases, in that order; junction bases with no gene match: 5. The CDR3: CATSRDRGSIYGYTF. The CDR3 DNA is TGTGCCACCAGCAGAGACAGGGGGAGCATCTATGGCTACACCTTC.

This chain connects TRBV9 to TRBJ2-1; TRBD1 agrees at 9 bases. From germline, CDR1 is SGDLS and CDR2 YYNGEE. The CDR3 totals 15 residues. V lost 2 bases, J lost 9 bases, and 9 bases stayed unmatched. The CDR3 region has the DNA TGTGCCAGCAGCGTCGCCGGGACAGGGAGAGGTGAGCAGTTCTTC. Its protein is CASSVAGTGRGEQFF.

This chain's CDR3 is CASSQDRGVYEQYF. As DNA, the CDR3 is TGCGCCAGCAGCCAGGACAGGGGGGTCTACGAGCAGTACTTC. The V call is TRBV4-1, the J call TRBJ2-7; 10 bases fit TRBD1. Per the germline V gene, CDR1 is MGHRA and CDR2 is YSYEKL. The CDR3 contains 14 residues. After removal of 3 bases from V and 3 bases from J, the junction contained 2 bases not matched to a gene.

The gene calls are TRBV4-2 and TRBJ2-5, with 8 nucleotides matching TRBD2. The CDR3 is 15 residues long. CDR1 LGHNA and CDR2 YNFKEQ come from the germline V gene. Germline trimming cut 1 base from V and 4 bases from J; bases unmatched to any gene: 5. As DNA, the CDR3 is TGTGCCAGCAGCCAAGGAGCGGGGGTGGGAGAGACCCAGTACTTC. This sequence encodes CASSQGAGVGETQYF.

CDR3 nucleotide sequence: TGTGCCAGCAGCCCACAGGGTAATCAGCCCCAGCATTTT. This sequence encodes CASSPQGNQPQHF. The chain has TRBV6-4 and TRBJ1-5; tentative D call: TRBD1 (6 bases). Germline CDR1 and CDR2: MRHNA and SNTAGT. This CDR3 comprises 13 residues. The V gene lost 6 bases and the J gene lost 4 bases, with 10 bases spanning the gap.

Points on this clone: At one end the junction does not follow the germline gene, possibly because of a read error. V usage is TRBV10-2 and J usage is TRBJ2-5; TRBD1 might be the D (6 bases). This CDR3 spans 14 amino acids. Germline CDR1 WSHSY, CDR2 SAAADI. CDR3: CASSNRAIQENQYF. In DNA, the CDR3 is TGCGCCAGCTCGAACAGGGCTATCCAAGAGAACCAGTACTTC.

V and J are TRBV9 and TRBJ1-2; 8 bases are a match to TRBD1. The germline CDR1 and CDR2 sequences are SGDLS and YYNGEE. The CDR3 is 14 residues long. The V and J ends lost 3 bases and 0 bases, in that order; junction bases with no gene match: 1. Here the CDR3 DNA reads TGTGCCAGCAGCGCACAGGGGGCTAACTATGGCTACACCTTC. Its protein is CASSAQGANYGYTF.

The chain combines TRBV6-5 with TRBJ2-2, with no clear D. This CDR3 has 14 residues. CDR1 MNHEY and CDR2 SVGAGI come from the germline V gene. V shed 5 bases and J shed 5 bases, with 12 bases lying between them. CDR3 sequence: CASSMETDTGELFF. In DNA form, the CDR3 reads TGTGCCAGCAGTATGGAAACAGATACCGGGGAGCTGTTTTTT.

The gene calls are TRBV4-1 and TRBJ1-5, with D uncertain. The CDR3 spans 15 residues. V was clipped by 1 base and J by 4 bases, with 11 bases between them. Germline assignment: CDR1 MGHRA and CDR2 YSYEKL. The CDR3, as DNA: TGCGCCAGCAGCCAAGTCTCCGTCGGGAATCAGCCCCAGCATTTT. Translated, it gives CASSQVSVGNQPQHF.

Written as DNA, the CDR3 is TGCGCCAGCAGCTTAACAGCCAGGGGGACCGGGGAGCTGTTTTTT. As protein: CASSLTARGTGELFF. V gene TRBV5-1 combines with J gene TRBJ2-2; 7 bases align to TRBD1. Trimming cost V 2 bases and J 5 bases; bases outside gene matches: 6. Per the germline V gene, CDR1 is SGHRS and CDR2 is YFSETQ. This CDR3 spans 15 amino acids.

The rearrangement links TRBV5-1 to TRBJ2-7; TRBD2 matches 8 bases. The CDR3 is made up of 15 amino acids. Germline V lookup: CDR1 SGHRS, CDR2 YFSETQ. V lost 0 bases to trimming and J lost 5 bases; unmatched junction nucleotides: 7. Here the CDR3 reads CASSLAPASGHEQYF. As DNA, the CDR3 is TGCGCCAGCAGCTTGGCCCCGGCTAGCGGGCACGAGCAGTACTTC.

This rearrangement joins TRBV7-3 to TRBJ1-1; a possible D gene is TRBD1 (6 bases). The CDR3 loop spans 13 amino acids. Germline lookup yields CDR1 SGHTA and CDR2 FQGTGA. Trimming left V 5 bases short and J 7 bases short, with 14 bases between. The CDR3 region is CASSQGDTGEAFF. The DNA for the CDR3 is TGTGCCAGCAGCCAAGGGGACACTGGTGAAGCTTTCTTT.

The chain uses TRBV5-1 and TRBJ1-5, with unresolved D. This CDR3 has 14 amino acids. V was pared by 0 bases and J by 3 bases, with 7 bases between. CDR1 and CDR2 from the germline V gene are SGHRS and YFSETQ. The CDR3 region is CASSLAGPNQPQHF. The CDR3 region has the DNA TGCGCCAGCAGCTTGGCTGGGCCCAATCAGCCCCAGCATTTT. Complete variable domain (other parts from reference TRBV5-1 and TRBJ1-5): KAGVTQTPRYLIKTRGQQVTLSCSPISGHRSVSWYQQTPGQGLQFLFEYFSETQRNKGNFPGRFSGRQFSNSRSEMNVSTLELGDSALYLCASSLAGPNQPQHFGDGTRLSIL.

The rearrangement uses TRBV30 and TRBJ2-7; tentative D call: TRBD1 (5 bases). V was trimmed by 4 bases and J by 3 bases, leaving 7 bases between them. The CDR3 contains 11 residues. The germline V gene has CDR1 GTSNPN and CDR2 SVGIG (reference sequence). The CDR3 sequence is CAWMQGYEQYF. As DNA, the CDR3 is TGTGCCTGGATGCAGGGCTACGAGCAGTACTTC.

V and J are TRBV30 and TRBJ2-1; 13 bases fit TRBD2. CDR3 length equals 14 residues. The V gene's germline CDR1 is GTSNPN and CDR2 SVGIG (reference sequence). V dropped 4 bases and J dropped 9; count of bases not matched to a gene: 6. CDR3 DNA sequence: TGTGCCTGGACCAGGACTAGCGGGAGTACTGAGCAGTTCTTC. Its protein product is CAWTRTSGSTEQFF.

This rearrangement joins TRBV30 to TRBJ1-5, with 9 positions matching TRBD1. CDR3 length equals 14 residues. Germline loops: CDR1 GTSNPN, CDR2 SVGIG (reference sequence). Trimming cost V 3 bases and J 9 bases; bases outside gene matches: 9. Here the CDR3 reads CAWSPGQGRSPQHF. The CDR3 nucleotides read TGTGCCTGGAGCCCCGGACAGGGGCGTTCGCCCCAGCATTTT.

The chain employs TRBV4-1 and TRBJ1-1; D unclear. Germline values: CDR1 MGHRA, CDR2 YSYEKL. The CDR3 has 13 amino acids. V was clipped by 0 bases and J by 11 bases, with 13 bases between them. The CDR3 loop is CASSQDTRQWAFF. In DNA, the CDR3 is TGCGCCAGCAGCCAAGATACGCGACAATGGGCTTTCTTT.

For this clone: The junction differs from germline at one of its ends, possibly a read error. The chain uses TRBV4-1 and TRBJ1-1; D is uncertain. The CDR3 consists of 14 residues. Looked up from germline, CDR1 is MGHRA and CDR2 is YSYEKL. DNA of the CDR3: TGCGCCAGCAGCCAAGTTGGGAGGAACACTGAAGATTTCTTT. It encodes CASSQVGRNTEDFF.